The present entry profiles one TCR beta chain with its context. What it recognizes is unknown. These data come from a study of T cell responses to AZD1222 COVID-19 vaccine. General study points: Clonal diversity may have been underestimated, and the donors were mostly white British, with more females than males. The peak T cell response came first, and repertoires were sampled only after it.

Generated by immunoSEQ multiplex PCR, the TCRdb table keeps only in-frame clones and is missing some. The repertoire has roughly 170,000 clones, around 88% of them found once; the top ten carry approximately 0.49%. In germline, CDR1 is SGHTA, CDR2 FQGNSA. V trimming: 5 bases; J trimming: 2 bases; junction bases outside the gene matches: 4. The CDR3 extends over 15 amino acids. The starting material was peripheral blood, obtained on day 0 of AZD1222 vaccination. The clonotype originates from an adult in good health. This chain joins TRBV7-2 and TRBJ1-2; 11 nucleotides align to TRBD1. The CDR3 here is CASSGRDRGNYGYTF. DNA for the CDR3: TGTGCCAGCAGCGGGAGGGACAGGGGGAACTATGGCTACACCTTC.